This T cell receptor beta chain stems from a study of blood T cells in healthy people across ages. It was with a sample-barcoded 5' primer and a J-beta primer mix that a second PCR of roughly 6 to 12 cycles was run. TCRdb independently ran MiXCR on the 5' RACE reads; one entry per CDR3 protein. The sample consists of more than 650,000 distinct CDR3 sequences, about 24% of them appearing once. General observations from the study: Diversity estimates from one million T cells were considered underestimates. PBMCs that were unsorted prevented a conclusive naive versus antigen-experienced comparison.

Germline trimming cut 5 bases from V and 0 bases from J; bases unmatched to any gene: 10. The CDR3 totals 17 residues. CDR1 and CDR2 from the germline V gene are PRHDT and FYEKMQ (reference sequence). Peripheral blood was drawn, ten milliliters per donor. Remarks on this clonotype: Its antigen is unidentified.

The sequence derives from a man aged 65 to 79 in good health. The chain recombines TRBV13 with TRBJ1-2, with 9 bases fitting TRBD1. Material for sequencing was blood. CDR3 sequence (DNA): TGTGCCAGCAGCGCCGGGACAGGGAGAGGGGCTAACTATGGCTACACCTTC. Protein sequence: CASSAGTGRGANYGYTF.